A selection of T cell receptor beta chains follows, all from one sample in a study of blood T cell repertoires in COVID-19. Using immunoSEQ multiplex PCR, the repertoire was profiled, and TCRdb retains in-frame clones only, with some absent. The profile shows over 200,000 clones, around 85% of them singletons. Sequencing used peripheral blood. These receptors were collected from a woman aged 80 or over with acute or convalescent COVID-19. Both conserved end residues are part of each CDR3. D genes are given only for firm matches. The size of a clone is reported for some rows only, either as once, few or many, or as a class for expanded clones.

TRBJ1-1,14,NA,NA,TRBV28,CASSLSRMNTEAFF,TGTGCCAGCAGTTTATCTAGGATGAACACTGAAGCTTTCTTT
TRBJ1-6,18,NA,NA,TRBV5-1,CASSKGTPGLMGNSPLHF,TGCGCCAGCAGCAAGGGGACACCCGGCCTAATGGGTAATTCACCCCTCCACTTT
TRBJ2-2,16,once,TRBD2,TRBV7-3,CASSILAGGNTGELFF,TGTGCCAGCAGCATTCTAGCGGGAGGGAACACCGGGGAGCTGTTTTTT
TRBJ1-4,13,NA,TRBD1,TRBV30,CAWSVQGAGKLFF,TGTGCCTGGAGTGTTCAGGGGGCCGGAAAACTGTTTTTT
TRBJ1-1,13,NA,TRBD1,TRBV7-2,CASSLGRGQQAFF,TGTGCCAGCAGCTTAGGTAGGGGACAGCAAGCTTTCTTT
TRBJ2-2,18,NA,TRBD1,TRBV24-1,CATSVISGQGANTGELFF,TGTGCCACCAGTGTCATCTCCGGACAGGGGGCGAACACCGGGGAGCTGTTTTTT
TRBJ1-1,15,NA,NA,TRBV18,CASSPNQGSDTEAFF,TGTGCCAGCTCACCAAACCAGGGGTCAGATACTGAAGCTTTCTTT
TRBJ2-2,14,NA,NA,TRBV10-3,CAATDRGNTGELFF,TGTGCCGCAACCGACCGAGGGAACACCGGGGAGCTGTTTTTT
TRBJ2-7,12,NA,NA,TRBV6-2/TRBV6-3,CASSPKRGEQYF,TGTGCCAGCAGTCCCAAGCGAGGCGAGCAGTACTTC
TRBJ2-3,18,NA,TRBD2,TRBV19,CASSIGPPRGRDTDTQYF,TGTGCCAGTAGTATAGGCCCCCCCCGCGGGAGGGACACAGATACGCAGTATTTT
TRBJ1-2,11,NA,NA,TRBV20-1,CSAPPDYGYTF,TGCAGTGCCCCCCCGGACTATGGCTACACCTTC
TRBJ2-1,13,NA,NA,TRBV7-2,CASSLVRYNEQFF,TGTGCCAGCAGCTTAGTCAGATACAATGAGCAGTTCTTC
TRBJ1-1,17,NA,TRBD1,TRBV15,CATSRDLADRVNTEAFF,TGTGCCACCAGCAGAGACCTAGCTGACAGGGTGAACACTGAAGCTTTCTTT
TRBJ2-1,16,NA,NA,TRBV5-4,CASRSTGEHLYNEQFF,TGTGCCAGCCGATCGACAGGTGAGCATCTCTACAATGAGCAGTTCTTC
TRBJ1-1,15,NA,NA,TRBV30,CAWSPPPGGYTEAFF,TGTGCCTGGAGTCCCCCCCCTGGCGGGTACACTGAAGCTTTCTTT
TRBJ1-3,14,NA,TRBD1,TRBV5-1,CASSGQGSGNTIYF,TGCGCCAGCAGCGGACAGGGCTCTGGAAACACCATATATTTT
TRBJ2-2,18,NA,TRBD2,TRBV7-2,CASSFGGLAGVGTGELFF,TGTGCCAGCAGCTTTGGGGGACTAGCGGGAGTAGGGACCGGGGAGCTGTTTTTT
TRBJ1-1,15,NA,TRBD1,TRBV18,CASSPRTGGDTEAFF,TGTGCCAGCTCACCTCGGACAGGTGGGGACACTGAAGCTTTCTTT
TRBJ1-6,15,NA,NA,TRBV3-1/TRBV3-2,CASSQVTGGGSPLHF,TGTGCCAGCAGCCAAGTTACCGGGGGAGGTTCACCCCTCCACTTT
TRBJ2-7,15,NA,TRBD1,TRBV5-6,CASSPYDRVPYEQYF,TGTGCCAGCAGCCCCTATGACAGGGTCCCCTACGAGCAGTACTTC
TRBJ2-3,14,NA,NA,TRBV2,CASDMSGFADTQYF,TGTGCCAGCGACATGAGTGGATTCGCAGATACGCAGTATTTT
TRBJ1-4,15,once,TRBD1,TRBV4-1,CASSQDWTGREKLFF,TGCGCCAGCAGCCAAGATTGGACAGGGAGAGAAAAACTGTTTTTT
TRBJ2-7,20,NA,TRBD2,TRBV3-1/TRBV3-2,CASSQDPRLAGGDGAYEQYF,TGTGCCAGCAGCCAAGATCCTCGGCTAGCGGGAGGGGATGGGGCCTACGAGCAGTACTTC
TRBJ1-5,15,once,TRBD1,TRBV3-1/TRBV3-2,CASSQTGVGARPQHF,TGTGCCAGCAGCCAGACAGGGGTAGGAGCGCGGCCCCAGCATTTT
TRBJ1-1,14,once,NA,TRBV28,CASSLPPGNTEAFF,TGTGCCAGCAGTTTACCTCCAGGGAACACTGAAGCTTTCTTT
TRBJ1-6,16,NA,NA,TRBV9,CASSVGVGDYNSPLHF,TGTGCCAGCAGCGTAGGCGTAGGGGACTATAATTCACCCCTCCACTTT
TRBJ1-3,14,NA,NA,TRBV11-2,CASSLDPVGNTIYF,TGTGCCAGCAGCTTAGATCCCGTTGGAAACACCATATATTTT
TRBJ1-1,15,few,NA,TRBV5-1,CASSLLADMNTEAFF,TGCGCCAGCAGCTTGTTGGCAGATATGAACACTGAAGCTTTCTTT
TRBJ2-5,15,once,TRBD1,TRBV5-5,CASSGWTGALETQYF,TGTGCCAGCAGCGGATGGACAGGGGCGCTAGAGACCCAGTACTTC
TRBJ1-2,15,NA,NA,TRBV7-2,CASSLPNTGTRGYTF,TGTGCCAGCAGCTTACCTAACACAGGGACGCGCGGCTACACCTTC
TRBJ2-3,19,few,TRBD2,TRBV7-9,CASSSTGTSGGPITDTQYF,TGTGCCAGCAGCTCAACCGGGACTAGCGGGGGGCCTATCACAGATACGCAGTATTTT
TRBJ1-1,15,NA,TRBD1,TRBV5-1,CASSGDGQGETEAFF,TGCGCCAGCAGCGGGGATGGACAGGGAGAGACTGAAGCTTTCTTT
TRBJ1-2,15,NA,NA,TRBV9,CASSVREAPRSGYTF,TGTGCCAGCAGCGTACGGGAGGCCCCCCGGAGTGGCTACACCTTC
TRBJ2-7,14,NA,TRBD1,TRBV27,CASSPQTGLVQQYF,TGTGCCAGCAGTCCTCAGACAGGGCTTGTACAGCAGTACTTC
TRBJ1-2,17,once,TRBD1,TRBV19,CASSIPGQIDSNYGYTF,TGTGCCAGTAGTATTCCGGGACAGATAGATTCTAACTATGGCTACACCTTC
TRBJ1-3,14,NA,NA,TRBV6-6,CASSYAGTGNTIYF,TGTGCCAGCAGTTACGCGGGTACTGGAAACACCATATATTTT
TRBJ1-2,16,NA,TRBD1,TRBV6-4,CASNQDRKKPNYGYTF,TGTGCCAGCAATCAGGACAGGAAGAAGCCTAACTATGGCTACACCTTC
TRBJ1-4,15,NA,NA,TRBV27,CASSLAGTPYEKLFF,TGTGCCAGCAGTTTAGCCGGGACACCATATGAAAAACTGTTTTTT
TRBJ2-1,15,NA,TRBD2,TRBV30,CAWASGYSSYNEQFF,TGTGCCTGGGCTAGCGGGTATAGCTCCTACAATGAGCAGTTCTTC
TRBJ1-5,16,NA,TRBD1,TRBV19,CASVGDRATINQPQHF,TGTGCCAGTGTGGGGGACAGGGCTACGATAAATCAGCCCCAGCATTTT
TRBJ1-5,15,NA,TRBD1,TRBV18,CASSRAGGGNQPQHF,TGTGCCAGCTCACGGGCAGGGGGCGGGAATCAGCCCCAGCATTTT
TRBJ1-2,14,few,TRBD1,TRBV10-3,CAISPGQGGYGYTF,TGTGCCATCAGTCCCGGACAGGGGGGCTATGGCTACACCTTC
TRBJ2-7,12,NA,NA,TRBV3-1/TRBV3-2,CASSRRGYEQYF,TGTGCCAGCAGCCGCAGGGGCTACGAGCAGTACTTC
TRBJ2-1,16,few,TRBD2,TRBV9,CASSEGTSGRRGEQFF,TGTGCCAGCAGCGAGGGGACTAGCGGGAGAAGGGGGGAGCAGTTCTTC
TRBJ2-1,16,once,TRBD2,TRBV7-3,CASSLGRRAGGYEQFF,TGTGCCAGCAGCTTAGGGAGGCGAGCGGGAGGCTATGAGCAGTTCTTC
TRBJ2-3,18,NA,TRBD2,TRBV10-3,CAISGPRVAGSVTDTQYF,TGTGCCATCAGTGGGCCGCGGGTAGCGGGAAGTGTCACAGATACGCAGTATTTT
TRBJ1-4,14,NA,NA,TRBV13,CASSPDRDNEKLFF,TGTGCCAGCAGCCCGGACCGGGATAATGAAAAACTGTTTTTT
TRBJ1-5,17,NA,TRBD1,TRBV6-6,CASSRTSAGGGNQPQHF,TGTGCCAGCAGCCGAACTTCAGCAGGGGGCGGCAATCAGCCCCAGCATTTT
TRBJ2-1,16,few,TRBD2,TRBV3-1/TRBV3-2,CASSQGAAGGPNEQFF,TGTGCCAGCAGCCAAGGGGCGGCGGGGGGGCCTAATGAGCAGTTCTTC
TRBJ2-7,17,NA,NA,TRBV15,CATSRDYTAFFSYEQYF,TGTGCCACCAGCAGAGATTACACAGCTTTTTTCTCCTACGAGCAGTACTTC
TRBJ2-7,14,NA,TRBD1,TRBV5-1,CASSLTGQAYEQYF,TGCGCCAGCAGCTTAACTGGACAGGCCTACGAGCAGTACTTC
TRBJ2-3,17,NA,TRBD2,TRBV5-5,CASSLKGAGGYTDTQYF,TGTGCCAGCAGCTTGAAAGGGGCGGGAGGGTACACAGATACGCAGTATTTT
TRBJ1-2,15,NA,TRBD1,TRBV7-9,CASSPPRDRVYGYTF,TGTGCCAGCAGCCCCCCCCGGGACAGGGTCTATGGCTACACCTTC
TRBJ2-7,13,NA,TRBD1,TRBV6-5,CASSRQGNYEQYF,TGTGCCAGCAGTAGACAGGGGAACTACGAGCAGTACTTC
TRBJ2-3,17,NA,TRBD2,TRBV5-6,CASSLPGLAGELDTQYF,TGTGCCAGCAGCTTACCCGGACTAGCGGGAGAGTTGGATACGCAGTATTTT
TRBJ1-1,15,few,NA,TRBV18,CASSPNRGASTEAFF,TGTGCCAGCTCACCGAATAGGGGCGCTAGCACTGAAGCTTTCTTT
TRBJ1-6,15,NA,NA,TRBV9,CASSVGQPNNSPLHF,TGTGCCAGCAGCGTAGGACAGCCAAATAATTCACCCCTCCACTTT
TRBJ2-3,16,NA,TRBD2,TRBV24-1,CATSDVTSGGTDTQYF,TGTGCCACCAGTGATGTGACTAGCGGGGGCACAGATACGCAGTATTTT
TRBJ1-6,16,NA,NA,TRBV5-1,CASSLGGGTSTSPLHF,TGCGCCAGCAGCCTTGGGGGAGGGACATCTACTTCACCCCTCCACTTT